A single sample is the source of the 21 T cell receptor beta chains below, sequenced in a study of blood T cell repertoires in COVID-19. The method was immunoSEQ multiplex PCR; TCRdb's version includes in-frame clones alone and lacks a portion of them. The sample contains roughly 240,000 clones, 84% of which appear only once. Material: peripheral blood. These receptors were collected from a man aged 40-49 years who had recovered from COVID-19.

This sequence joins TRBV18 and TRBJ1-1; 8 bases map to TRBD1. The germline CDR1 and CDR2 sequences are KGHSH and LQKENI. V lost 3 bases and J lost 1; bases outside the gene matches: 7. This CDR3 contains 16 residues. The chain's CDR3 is CASSPRGQASNTEAFF. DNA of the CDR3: TGTGCCAGCTCACCTAGGGGACAGGCTTCGAACACTGAAGCTTTCTTT.

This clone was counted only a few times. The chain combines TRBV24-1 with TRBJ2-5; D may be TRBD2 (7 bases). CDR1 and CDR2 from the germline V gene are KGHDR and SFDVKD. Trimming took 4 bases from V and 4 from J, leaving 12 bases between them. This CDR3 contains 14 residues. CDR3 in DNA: TGTGCCACCAGTGAAGGGGGGGATTTAGAGACCCAGTACTTC. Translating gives CATSEGGDLETQYF.

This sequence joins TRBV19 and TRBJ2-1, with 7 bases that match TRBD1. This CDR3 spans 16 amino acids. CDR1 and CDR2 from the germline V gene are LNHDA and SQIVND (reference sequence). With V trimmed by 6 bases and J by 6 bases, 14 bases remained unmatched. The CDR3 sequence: CASSTQATGTVNEQFF. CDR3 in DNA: TGTGCCAGTAGCACCCAGGCGACAGGGACAGTCAATGAGCAGTTCTTC.

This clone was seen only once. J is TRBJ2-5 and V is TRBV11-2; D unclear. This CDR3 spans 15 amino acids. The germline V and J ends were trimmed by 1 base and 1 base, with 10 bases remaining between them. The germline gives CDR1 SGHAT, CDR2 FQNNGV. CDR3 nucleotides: TGTGCCAGCAGCTTAGTTTTGTACTCCCAAGAGACCCAGTACTTC. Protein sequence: CASSLVLYSQETQYF. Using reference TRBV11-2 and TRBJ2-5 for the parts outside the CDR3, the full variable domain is EAGVAQSPRYKIIEKRQSVAFWCNPISGHATLYWYQQILGQGPKLLIQFQNNGVVDDSQLPKDRFSAERLKGVDSTLKIQPAKLEDSAVYLCASSLVLYSQETQYFGPGTRLLVL.

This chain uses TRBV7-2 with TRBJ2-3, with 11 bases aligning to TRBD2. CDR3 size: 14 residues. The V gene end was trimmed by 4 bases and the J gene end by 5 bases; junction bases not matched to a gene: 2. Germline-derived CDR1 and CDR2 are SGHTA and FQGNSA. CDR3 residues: CASSSSGRLDTQYF. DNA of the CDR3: TGTGCCAGCAGCTCTAGCGGGAGGCTAGATACGCAGTATTTT.

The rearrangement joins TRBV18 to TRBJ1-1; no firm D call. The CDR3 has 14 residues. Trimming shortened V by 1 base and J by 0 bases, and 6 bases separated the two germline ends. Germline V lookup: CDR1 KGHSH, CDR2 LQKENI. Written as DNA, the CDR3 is TGTGCCAGCTCACCACGCCAGTTGAACACTGAAGCTTTCTTT. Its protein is CASSPRQLNTEAFF.

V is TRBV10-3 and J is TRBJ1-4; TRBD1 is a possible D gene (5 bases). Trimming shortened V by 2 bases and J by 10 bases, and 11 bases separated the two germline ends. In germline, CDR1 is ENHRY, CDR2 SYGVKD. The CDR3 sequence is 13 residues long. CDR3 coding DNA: TGTGCCATCAGTGAGCCGGTGGGGGGAAAACTGTTTTTT. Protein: CAISEPVGGKLFF.

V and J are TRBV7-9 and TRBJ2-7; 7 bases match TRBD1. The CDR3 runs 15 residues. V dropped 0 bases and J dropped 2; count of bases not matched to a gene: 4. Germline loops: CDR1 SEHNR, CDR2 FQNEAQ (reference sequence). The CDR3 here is CASSLAGTEAYEQYF. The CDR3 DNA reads TGTGCCAGCAGCTTAGCTGGGACAGAGGCCTACGAGCAGTACTTC.

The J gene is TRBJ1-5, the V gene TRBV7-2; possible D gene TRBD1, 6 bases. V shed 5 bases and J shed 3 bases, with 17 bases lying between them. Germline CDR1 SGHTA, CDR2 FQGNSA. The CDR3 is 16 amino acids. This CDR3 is CASSLRPTGFNQPQHF. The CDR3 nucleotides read TGTGCCAGCAGCCTCCGCCCTACAGGGTTCAATCAGCCCCAGCATTTT. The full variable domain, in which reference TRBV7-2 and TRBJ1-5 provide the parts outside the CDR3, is GAGVSQSPSNKVTEKGKDVELRCDPISGHTALYWYRQSLGQGLEFLIYFQGNSAPDKSGLPSDRFSAERTGGSVSTLTIQRTQQEDSAVYLCASSLRPTGFNQPQHFGDGTRLSIL.

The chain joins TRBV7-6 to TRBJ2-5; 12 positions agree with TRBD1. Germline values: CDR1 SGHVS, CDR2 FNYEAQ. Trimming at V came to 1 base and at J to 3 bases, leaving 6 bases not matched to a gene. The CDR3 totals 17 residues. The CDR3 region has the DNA TGTGCCAGCAGCTTAGTCGGAGGGACAGGGGGCGAAGAGACCCAGTACTTC. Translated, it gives CASSLVGGTGGEETQYF.

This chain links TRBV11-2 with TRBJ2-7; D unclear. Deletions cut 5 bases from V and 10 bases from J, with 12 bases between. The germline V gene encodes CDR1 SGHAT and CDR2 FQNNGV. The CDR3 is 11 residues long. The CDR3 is CASSRGPGQYF. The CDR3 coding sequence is TGTGCCAGCAGCCGAGGTCCCGGTCAGTACTTC.

CDR3 bases: TGTGCCAGCAGCTTATTCCGGGAGACCCAGTACTTC. Protein sequence: CASSLFRETQYF. The chain combines TRBV13 with TRBJ2-5; no definite D call. The germline V gene encodes CDR1 PRHDT and CDR2 FYEKMQ (reference sequence). The CDR3 consists of 12 residues. V shed 2 bases and J shed 5 bases, with 6 bases lying between them. Looking up the rest from reference TRBV13 and TRBJ2-5 gives the full variable domain: AAGVIQSPRHLIKEKRETATLKCYPIPRHDTVYWYQQGPGQDPQFLISFYEKMQSDKGSIPDRFSAQQFSDYHSELNMSSLELGDSALYFCASSLFRETQYFGPGTRLLVL.

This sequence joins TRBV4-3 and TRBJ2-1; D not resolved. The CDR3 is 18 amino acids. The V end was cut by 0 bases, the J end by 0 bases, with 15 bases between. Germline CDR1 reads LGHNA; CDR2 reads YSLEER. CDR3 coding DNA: TGCGCCAGCAGCCAAGAAAGTCCGGGTTCGAGCTCCTACAATGAGCAGTTCTTC. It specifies CASSQESPGSSSYNEQFF.

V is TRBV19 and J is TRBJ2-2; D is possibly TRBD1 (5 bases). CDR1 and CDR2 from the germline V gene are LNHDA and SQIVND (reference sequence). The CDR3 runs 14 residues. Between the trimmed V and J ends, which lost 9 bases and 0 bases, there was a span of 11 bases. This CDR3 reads CASRQISNTGELFF. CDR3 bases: TGTGCCAGCAGACAGATATCGAACACCGGGGAGCTGTTTTTT.

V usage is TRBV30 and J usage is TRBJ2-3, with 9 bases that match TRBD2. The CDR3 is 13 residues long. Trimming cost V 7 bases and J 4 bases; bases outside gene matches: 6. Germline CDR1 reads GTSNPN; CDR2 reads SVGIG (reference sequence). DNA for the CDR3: TGTGCCTTAATAGCGGGAGACTCAGATACGCAGTATTTT. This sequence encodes CALIAGDSDTQYF.

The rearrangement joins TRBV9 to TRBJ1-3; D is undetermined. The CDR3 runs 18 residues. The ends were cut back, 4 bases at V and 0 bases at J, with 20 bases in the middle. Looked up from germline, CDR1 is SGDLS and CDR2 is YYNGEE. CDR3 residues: CASSRGARSDYSGNTIYF. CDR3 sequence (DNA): TGTGCCAGCAGCCGAGGAGCTCGAAGCGACTACTCTGGAAACACCATATATTTT.

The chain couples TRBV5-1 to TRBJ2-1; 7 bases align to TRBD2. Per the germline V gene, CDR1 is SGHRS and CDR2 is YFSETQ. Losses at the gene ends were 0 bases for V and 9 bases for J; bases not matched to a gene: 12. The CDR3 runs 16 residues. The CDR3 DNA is TGCGCCAGCAGCTTGGGGGTGGCGGGAGTCATGACTGAGCAGTTCTTC. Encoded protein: CASSLGVAGVMTEQFF.

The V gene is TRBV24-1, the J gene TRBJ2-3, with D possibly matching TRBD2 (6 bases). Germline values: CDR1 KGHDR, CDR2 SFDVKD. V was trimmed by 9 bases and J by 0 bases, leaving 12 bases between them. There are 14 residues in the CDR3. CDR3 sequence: CATAGGASTDTQYF. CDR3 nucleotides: TGTGCCACCGCCGGGGGAGCCAGCACAGATACGCAGTATTTT.

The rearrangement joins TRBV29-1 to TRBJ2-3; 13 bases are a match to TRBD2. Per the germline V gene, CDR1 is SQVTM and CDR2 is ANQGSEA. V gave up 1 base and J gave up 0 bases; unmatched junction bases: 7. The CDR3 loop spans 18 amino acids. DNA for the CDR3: TGCAGCGTTGAAGGACTAGCGGGAGGTGTGAGTAGCACAGATACGCAGTATTTT. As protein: CSVEGLAGGVSSTDTQYF.

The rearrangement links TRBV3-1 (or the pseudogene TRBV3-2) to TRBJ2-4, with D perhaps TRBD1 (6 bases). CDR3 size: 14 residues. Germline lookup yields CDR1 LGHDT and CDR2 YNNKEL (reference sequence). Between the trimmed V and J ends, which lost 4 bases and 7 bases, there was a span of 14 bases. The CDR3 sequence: CASSPQGTANIQYF. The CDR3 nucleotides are TGTGCCAGCAGCCCCCAGGGGACGGCGAACATTCAGTACTTC.

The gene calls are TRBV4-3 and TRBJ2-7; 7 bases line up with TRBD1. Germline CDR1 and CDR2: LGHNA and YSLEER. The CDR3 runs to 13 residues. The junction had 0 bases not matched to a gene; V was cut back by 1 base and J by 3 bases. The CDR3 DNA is TGCGCCAGCAGCCAAGGGACAGGCTACGAGCAGTACTTC. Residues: CASSQGTGYEQYF.